Below are 24 T cell receptor beta chains sequenced from a single sample in a study of blood T cells in healthy people across ages. Using a J-beta primer mix together with a sample-barcoded 5' primer, a second PCR was run for roughly 7 to 11 cycles. TCRdb itself ran the 5' RACE reads through MiXCR, one entry per CDR3 protein. Among around 1,000,000 distinct CDR3 sequences listed, 35% to 40% were seen once. The sequencing sample was made of blood. Receptor source: a man between 18 and 29 years old in good health.

This clonotype was observed a few times. The chain couples TRBV20-1 to TRBJ2-7, with unresolved D. CDR3 length: 14 residues. Deletions cut 1 base from V and 0 bases from J, with 10 bases between. CDR1 and CDR2 from the germline V gene are DFQATT and SNEGSKA (reference sequence). The CDR3 nucleotides are TGCAGTGCTAGAGTGAACCCCGGCTCCTACGAGCAGTACTTC. Translating it yields CSARVNPGSYEQYF.

This clonotype was seen a handful of times. CDR3 DNA: TGTGCCAGCAGCTATACAGGGGGTGGCAATCAGCCCCAGCATTTT. Protein sequence: CASSYTGGGNQPQHF. The chain joins TRBV12-3 or TRBV12-4 to TRBJ1-5; 8 bases are shared with TRBD1. The CDR3 contains 15 residues. The J segment lost 2 bases and the V segment lost 6 bases, leaving 6 bases of the junction unmatched.

In this sample, this clonotype turned up a few times. The CDR3 nucleotides read TGTGCCAGCACCCCCAGGACCCCAGATACGCAGTATTTT. Amino acids: CASTPRTPDTQYF. The rearrangement joins TRBV2 to TRBJ2-3; D unclear. V was clipped by 7 bases and J by 4 bases, with 12 bases between them. Germline V gene sequence: CDR1 SNHLY, CDR2 FYNNEI. This CDR3 has 13 residues.

This clonotype was counted only a few times. This sequence joins TRBV29-1 and TRBJ2-4; 11 bases match TRBD1. The J call may be incorrect, as the DNA end agrees better with TRBJ2-7. The CDR3 loop spans 15 amino acids. Germline CDR1 and CDR2: SQVTM and ANQGSEA. CDR3 sequence reads: CSVEDPGQGDYEQYF. CDR3 nucleotides: TGCAGCGTTGAAGATCCGGGACAGGGGGACTACGAGCAGTACTTC.

This clonotype showed up just once. The rearrangement links TRBV20-1 to TRBJ2-1; TRBD2 agrees at 9 bases. Germline V lookup: CDR1 DFQATT, CDR2 SNEGSKA (reference sequence). With 0 bases clipped from V and 5 bases from J, the junction kept 8 bases outside the gene matches. The CDR3 contains 16 residues. CDR3 region: CSARDPRGGANNEQFF. In nucleotides, the CDR3 is TGCAGTGCTAGAGATCCCCGCGGGGGGGCCAACAATGAGCAGTTCTTC.

This clonotype came up a few times. The chain uses TRBV12-3 or TRBV12-4 and TRBJ1-2; no clear D. V dropped 3 bases and J dropped 4 bases, with 12 bases sitting between them. The CDR3 contains 14 residues. The CDR3 coding sequence is TGTGCCAGCAGTTTTGGTCCGCAGTTCTATGGCTACACCTTC. Translation gives CASSFGPQFYGYTF.

CDR3 nucleotides: TGTGCCAGCACCCCAGGCTCAGGTCCGCAGTTCTTC. This encodes CASTPGSGPQFF. The chain links TRBV2 to TRBJ2-1; D is undetermined. The CDR3 spans 12 residues. V lost 7 bases, J lost 12 bases, and 16 bases lay in between. Germline-derived CDR1 and CDR2 are SNHLY and FYNNEI. The full variable domain, its missing parts supplied by reference TRBV2 and TRBJ2-1, is EPEVTQTPSHQVTQMGQEVILRCVPISNHLYFYWYRQILGQKVEFLVSFYNNEISEKSEIFDDQFSVERPDGSNFTLKIRSTKLEDSAMYFCASTPGSGPQFFGPGTRLTVL.

The chain combines TRBV7-9 with TRBJ2-2; 8 bases line up with TRBD1. Germline V lookup: CDR1 SEHNR, CDR2 FQNEAQ (reference sequence). J was trimmed by 4 bases and V by 4 bases; bases with no gene match: 8. The CDR3 is 16 amino acids. The CDR3 spells CASSYGQGATTGELFF. The CDR3 DNA reads as TGTGCCAGCAGCTATGGGCAGGGGGCCACCACCGGGGAGCTGTTTTTT.

This chain connects TRBV6-5 to TRBJ1-1; 9 bases map to TRBD1. CDR3 length: 14 residues. Germline V lookup: CDR1 MNHEY, CDR2 SVGAGI. V shed 6 bases and J 6 bases; nucleotides not matched to a gene: 8. In nucleotides, the CDR3 is TGTGCCAGCAGATTACAGGGGGCCCAGTCTGAAGCTTTCTTT. Translation gives CASRLQGAQSEAFF.

This clonotype was counted many times. The chain couples TRBV27 to TRBJ2-7; D is perhaps TRBD1 (6 bases). Germline V gives CDR1 MNHEY, CDR2 SMNVEV (reference sequence). The length of the CDR3 is 13 residues. The V and J ends lost 5 bases and 4 bases respectively, with 12 bases between them. CDR3 bases: TGTGCCAGCAGTACTTACAGGGCTTACGAGCAGTACTTC. Its translation: CASSTYRAYEQYF.

This clonotype was observed once. This chain joins TRBV25-1 and TRBJ2-3; 8 nucleotides line up with TRBD1. The V gene's germline CDR1 is MGHDK and CDR2 SYGVNS. Trimming took 10 bases from V and 5 from J; bases not matched to a gene: 14. The CDR3 spans 15 residues. The CDR3 coding sequence is TGTGCCACCGAGCCCAGGGGGCGATTCGTAGATACGCAGTATTTT. This codes for CATEPRGRFVDTQYF.

This rearrangement joins TRBV29-1 to TRBJ2-6, with TRBD1 identical over 7 bases. V was clipped by 6 bases and J by 2 bases; unmatched bases: 13. There are 17 residues in the CDR3. The germline V gene encodes CDR1 SQVTM and CDR2 ANQGSEA. CDR3 amino acids: CSVLPTGFSAGANVLTF. CDR3 in DNA: TGCAGCGTCCTTCCGACAGGGTTCTCGGCTGGGGCCAACGTCCTGACTTTC.

This clonotype has a single count. The genes are TRBV6-1 and TRBJ1-6; D is possibly TRBD1 (5 bases). Trimming took 7 bases from V and 0 from J, leaving 22 bases between them. The CDR3 sequence is 19 residues long. Germline CDR1 reads MNHNS; CDR2 reads SASEGT. The CDR3 sequence is CASTPTRGPLFSYNSPLHF. CDR3 nucleotides: TGTGCCAGCACTCCAACCCGGGGCCCGCTTTTCTCCTATAATTCACCCCTCCACTTT.

This chain connects TRBV11-2 to TRBJ2-1; D gene ambiguous. V gave up 2 bases and J gave up 3 bases, with 11 bases separating them. Per germline, CDR1 SGHAT and CDR2 FQNNGV. The CDR3 is 15 amino acids. The CDR3 sequence: CASSLRRIDYNEQFF. CDR3 DNA: TGTGCCAGCAGCTTAAGACGCATCGACTACAATGAGCAGTTCTTC.

A few counts support this clonotype. The gene calls are TRBV6-5 and TRBJ1-1, with D unclear. The CDR3 length is 14 residues. Trimming removed 5 bases from V and 1 base from J, with 11 bases in between. The germline gives CDR1 MNHEY, CDR2 SVGAGI. In nucleotides, the CDR3 is TGTGCCAGCAGTCCAGCCCTCTGGAACACTGAAGCTTTCTTT. It is translated as CASSPALWNTEAFF.

In its sample, this clonotype was seen a few times. The chain's CDR3 is CSARDRVRGYYNEQFF. Here the CDR3 DNA reads TGCAGTGCTAGAGATAGGGTCCGGGGGTATTACAATGAGCAGTTCTTC. The chain is built from TRBV20-1 and TRBJ2-1; possibly TRBD2 for D (6 bases). The CDR3 consists of 16 residues. Trimming shortened V by 0 bases and J by 4 bases, and 16 bases separated the two germline ends. Germline V lookup: CDR1 DFQATT, CDR2 SNEGSKA (reference sequence).

The V gene is TRBV7-9, the J gene TRBJ1-2; D is undetermined. The CDR3 has 13 residues. Germline CDR1 and CDR2: SEHNR and FQNEAQ (reference sequence). Trimming took off 2 bases at V and 6 bases at J, with 10 bases between the two ends. CDR3 sequence: CASSLSPWDGYTF. CDR3 coding DNA: TGTGCCAGCAGCTTAAGTCCGTGGGATGGCTACACCTTC.

Only a few counts were recorded for this clonotype. V is TRBV7-2 and J is TRBJ2-5; D uncertain. This CDR3 is built from 15 residues. With 2 bases removed from V and 6 bases from J, the gap between germline ends came to 16 bases. Germline CDR1 reads SGHTA; CDR2 reads FQGNSA. In DNA, the CDR3 is TGTGCCAGCAGCTTAAAGTTTGAGGCAGGACAGACCCAGTACTTC. The encoded protein is CASSLKFEAGQTQYF.

At least ten counts were recorded for this clonotype. The chain has TRBV20-1 and TRBJ1-2; D gene ambiguous. This CDR3 comprises 11 residues. Germline values: CDR1 DFQATT, CDR2 SNEGSKA (reference sequence). V was cut by 0 bases and J by 4 bases, with 3 bases left in between. The DNA of the CDR3 is TGCAGTGCTAGAGATGGCTATGGCTACACCTTC. Translation: CSARDGYGYTF.

The CDR3 sequence: CSARDFPHTNYGYTF. The CDR3 coding sequence is TGCAGTGCTAGAGATTTTCCGCACACTAACTATGGCTACACCTTC. V is TRBV20-1 and J is TRBJ1-2; no definite D call. With 0 bases removed from V and 0 bases from J, the gap between germline ends came to 11 bases. The CDR3 extends over 15 amino acids. Germline values: CDR1 DFQATT, CDR2 SNEGSKA (reference sequence).

This clonotype turned up a few times. V and J are TRBV6-5 and TRBJ2-6, with D perhaps matching TRBD1 (5 bases). Germline-derived CDR1 and CDR2 are MNHEY and SVGAGI. The CDR3 extends over 17 amino acids. V was shortened by 0 bases and J by 2 bases, with 11 bases between the two germline ends. The DNA for the CDR3 is TGTGCCAGCAGTTACTCGCAGGGTGAAACTGGGGCCAACGTCCTGACTTTC. Protein sequence: CASSYSQGETGANVLTF.

This clonotype was counted between two and nine times. This chain links TRBV5-1 with TRBJ1-4; D might be TRBD1 (6 bases). The V and J ends lost 2 bases and 3 bases respectively, with 8 bases between them. The CDR3 covers 14 residues. The V gene's germline CDR1 is SGHRS and CDR2 YFSETQ. CDR3 sequence (DNA): TGCGCCAGCAGCTTCGGACAGCCTAATGAAAAACTGTTTTTT. It yields the protein CASSFGQPNEKLFF.

This clonotype was seen a handful of times. This chain uses TRBV20-1 with TRBJ1-5, with a tentative D call TRBD1 (5 bases). The CDR3 has 19 amino acids. Trimming stripped 0 bases from V and 0 bases from J, with 21 bases between. Germline values: CDR1 DFQATT, CDR2 SNEGSKA (reference sequence). In DNA, the CDR3 is TGCAGTGCTAGAGATGGTTGGGGCTCGAGGAGAGTTAGCAATCAGCCCCAGCATTTT. Its translation: CSARDGWGSRRVSNQPQHF.

This chain connects TRBV4-3 to TRBJ1-4, with D uncertain. Deletions cut 0 bases from V and 1 base from J, with 9 bases between. The CDR3 spans 16 residues. The germline V gene encodes CDR1 LGHNA and CDR2 YSLEER. In DNA, the CDR3 is TGCGCCAGCAGCCAAGATGGCGGAGGAACTAATGAAAAACTGTTTTTT. Translation: CASSQDGGGTNEKLFF.